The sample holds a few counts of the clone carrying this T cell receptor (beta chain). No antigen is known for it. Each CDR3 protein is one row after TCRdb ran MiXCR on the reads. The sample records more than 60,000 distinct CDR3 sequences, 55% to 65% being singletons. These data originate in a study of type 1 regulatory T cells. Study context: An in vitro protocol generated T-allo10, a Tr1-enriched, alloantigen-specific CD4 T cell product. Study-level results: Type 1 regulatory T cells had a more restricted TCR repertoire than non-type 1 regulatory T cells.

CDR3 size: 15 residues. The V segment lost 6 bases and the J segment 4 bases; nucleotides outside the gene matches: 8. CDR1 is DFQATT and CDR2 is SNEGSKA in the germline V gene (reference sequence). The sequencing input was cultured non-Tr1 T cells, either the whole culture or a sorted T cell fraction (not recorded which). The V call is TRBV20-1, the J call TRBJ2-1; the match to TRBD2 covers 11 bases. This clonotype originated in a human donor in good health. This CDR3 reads CSAQEVAGGYNEQFF. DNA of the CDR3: TGCAGTGCGCAAGAAGTAGCGGGAGGGTACAATGAGCAGTTCTTC.